The source of this T cell receptor beta chain is a study of T-cell reconstitution after alpha-beta-depleted transplantation in children. This clonotype has a count of ten or more. There are 15 residues in the CDR3. Germline loops: CDR1 MNHEY, CDR2 SMNVEV (reference sequence). V lost 8 bases and J lost 0, with 11 bases in between. Molecular barcoding with unique molecular identifiers was used for the TCRbeta library. TCRdb redid the calling of the PCR reads with MiXCR, one entry per CDR3 protein. Here the sample spans hundreds of thousands of distinct CDR3 sequences, 12% being singletons. The sequencing used PBMCs from the stem cell graft donor, collected from the stem cell graft. This sequence joins TRBV27 and TRBJ2-6; D gene uncertain. The source is a human donor who donated a stem cell graft to a child with acute lymphoblastic leukemia. The CDR3 coding sequence is TGTGCCAGCTCAGGACGGAACTCTGGGGCCAACGTCCTGACTTTC. Its protein product is CASSGRNSGANVLTF.